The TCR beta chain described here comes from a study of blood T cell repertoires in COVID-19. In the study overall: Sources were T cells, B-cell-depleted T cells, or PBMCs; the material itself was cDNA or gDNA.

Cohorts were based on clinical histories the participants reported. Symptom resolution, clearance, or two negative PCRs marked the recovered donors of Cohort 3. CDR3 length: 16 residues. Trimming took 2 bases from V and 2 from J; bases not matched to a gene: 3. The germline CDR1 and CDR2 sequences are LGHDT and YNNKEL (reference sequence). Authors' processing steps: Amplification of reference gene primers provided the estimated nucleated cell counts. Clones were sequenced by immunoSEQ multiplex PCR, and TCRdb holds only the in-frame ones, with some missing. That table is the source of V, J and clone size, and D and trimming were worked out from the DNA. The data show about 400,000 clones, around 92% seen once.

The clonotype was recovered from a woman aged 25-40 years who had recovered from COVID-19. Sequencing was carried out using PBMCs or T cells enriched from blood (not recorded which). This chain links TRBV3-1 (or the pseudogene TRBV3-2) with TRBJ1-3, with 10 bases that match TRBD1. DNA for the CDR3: TGTGCCAGCAGCCAACCGGGACAGGGGACTGGAAACACCATATATTTT. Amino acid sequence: CASSQPGQGTGNTIYF.